A selection of T cell receptor beta chains follows, all from one sample in a study of read filtering for tumor transcriptome and immune sequencing. TCRdb re-derived calls from the reads in MiXCR, one entry per CDR3 protein. The data show some 120,000 distinct CDR3 sequences, 10% to 15% seen once. Sample: a population of CD138-negative cells sorted from bone marrow. These receptors were collected from a donor aged 40 or older with multiple myeloma. CDR3s leave out the opening cysteine and the closing phenylalanine or tryptophan. Some rows mark clone size as missing; the rest say once, few, many or name a class of expanded clone.

>-|TRBV19|TRBJ2-1
ASILYWSRRYNEQF
>many|TRBV7-9|TRBJ2-3
ASSARDLRTDTQY
>many|TRBV6-2/TRBV6-3|TRBJ2-3
ASSYDYRGYGSTDTQY
>many|TRBV12-3/TRBV12-4|TRBJ1-1
ASSSGRDTEAF
>-|TRBV3-1|TRBJ2-3
ASTPSDGRATDTQY
>many|TRBV4-1|TRBJ2-1
ASSSPRGPQSYNEQF
>few|TRBV19|TRBJ1-1
ASSKDRENTEAF
>many|TRBV14|TRBJ2-1
ASSPHSSYNEQF
>many|TRBV5-4|TRBJ2-1
ASSIGGTGSYNEQF
>-|TRBV7-3|TRBJ2-1
ASSPKNLPGENNGQF
>once|TRBV6-1|TRBJ2-4
ASSPLRGSRNVQY
>-|TRBV3-1|TRBJ2-7
ASSQHAGTGGYEQC
>many|TRBV12-3/TRBV12-4|TRBJ2-1
ASSNNEQF
>many|TRBV11-2|TRBJ2-4
ASSFAGKNIQY
>-|TRBV5-1|TRBJ2-1
ASSVEPTGSYNEQF
>many|TRBV2|TRBJ2-1
ASGTLSSYNEQF
>many|TRBV12-3/TRBV12-4|TRBJ2-7
ASSSTSGGLSEQY
>many|TRBV28|TRBJ2-1
ASRGLAAYNEQF
>many|TRBV29-1|TRBJ2-1
SVEPLAGQF
>-|TRBV7-2|TRBJ1-5
ASSLESGIDQPQH
>many|TRBV19|TRBJ2-1
ASSPGRPDNEQF
>-|TRBV7-9|TRBJ2-1
ASSLSKNEQF
>many|TRBV10-3|TRBJ2-1
AISGLAGGLNEQF
>many|TRBV28|TRBJ2-1
ASSSSRGASGYNEQF
>many|TRBV6-5|TRBJ1-6
ASILVQYNSPLH
>many|TRBV11-2|TRBJ2-7
ASSTYEQY
>many|TRBV20-1|TRBJ1-1
SAWDSGESTEAF
>few|TRBV19|TRBJ2-5
ASSMSLLARGIQETQY
>many|TRBV5-1|TRBJ2-7
ASSENRGPYEQY
>many|TRBV11-2|TRBJ2-3
ASSYNLAGGDTQY
>many|TRBV28|TRBJ2-7
ASKRSGTREQY
>-|TRBV5-1|TRBJ2-2
ASSIQGAVTGELF
>many|TRBV12-3/TRBV12-4|TRBJ2-1
ASSEMTQSGPGTSNGSYNEQF
>many|TRBV5-1|TRBJ2-1
ASSSPSVSNEQF
>many|TRBV20-1|TRBJ2-1
SARGAAGFYNEQF
>-|TRBV7-3|TRBJ2-3
ASKGQGADTQY
>many|TRBV19|TRBJ1-1
ASSQQGVTEAF
>-|TRBV19|TRBJ2-5
ASSMGHQETQY
>many|TRBV9|TRBJ2-7
ASSVGGGRGYEQY
>-|TRBV27|TRBJ1-1
ASSSIPGGTEAF
>many|TRBV5-1|TRBJ2-1
ASSLDGYNEQF
>many|TRBV10-3|TRBJ2-7
AIGRVQDEQY
>-|TRBV3-1|TRBJ2-5
ASSQDAHPDGTQY
>-|TRBV2|TRBJ1-3
ASSAGRVGNTIY
>few|TRBV5-4|TRBJ2-5
ASSSWTGQETQY